The sequence of this TCR beta chain was determined in a study of blood T cell repertoires in COVID-19. Study in general: Nucleic acid was either cDNA or gDNA, and it came from T cells, B-cell-depleted T cells, or PBMCs.

The repertoire was sequenced with immunoSEQ multiplex PCR; TCRdb's copy has only in-frame clones and lacks some. The profile shows around 130,000 clones, 70% to 85% of them singletons. This clone appeared once. The germline V and J ends were trimmed by 6 bases and 6 bases, with 18 bases remaining between them. Germline loops: CDR1 SQVTM, CDR2 ANQGSEA. CDR3 length equals 14 residues. The source of this sequence is a woman aged 45-59 years with acute or convalescent COVID-19. The chain links TRBV29-1 to TRBJ1-5; D is possibly TRBD1 (5 bases). The source material was peripheral blood. CDR3 bases: TGCAGCGTAGCTGAAGAGGGGCGGGGTCAGCCCCAGCATTTT. This encodes CSVAEEGRGQPQHF.